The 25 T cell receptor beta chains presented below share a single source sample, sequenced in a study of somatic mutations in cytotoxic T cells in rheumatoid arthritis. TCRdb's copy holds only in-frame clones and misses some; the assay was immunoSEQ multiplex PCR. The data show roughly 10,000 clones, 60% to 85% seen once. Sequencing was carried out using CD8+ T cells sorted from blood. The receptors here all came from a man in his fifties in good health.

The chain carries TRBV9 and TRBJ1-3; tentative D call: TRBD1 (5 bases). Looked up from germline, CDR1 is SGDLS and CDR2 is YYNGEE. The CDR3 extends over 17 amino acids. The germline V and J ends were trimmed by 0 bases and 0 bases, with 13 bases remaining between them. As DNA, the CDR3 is TGTGCCAGCAGCGTAGTGGGGGGACCCAGCTCTGGAAACACCATATATTTT. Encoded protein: CASSVVGGPSSGNTIYF. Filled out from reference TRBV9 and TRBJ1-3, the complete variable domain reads DSGVTQTPKHLITATGQRVTLRCSPRSGDLSVYWYQQSLDQGLQFLIQYYNGEERAKGNILERFSAQQFPDLHSELNLSSLELGDSALYFCASSVVGGPSSGNTIYFGEGSWLTVV.

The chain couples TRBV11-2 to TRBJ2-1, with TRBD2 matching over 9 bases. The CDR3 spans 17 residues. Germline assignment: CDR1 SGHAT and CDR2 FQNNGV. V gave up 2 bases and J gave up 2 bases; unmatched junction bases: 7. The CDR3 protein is CASSLTPGLATYNEQFF. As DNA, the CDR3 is TGTGCCAGCAGCTTAACCCCGGGACTAGCTACCTACAATGAGCAGTTCTTC.

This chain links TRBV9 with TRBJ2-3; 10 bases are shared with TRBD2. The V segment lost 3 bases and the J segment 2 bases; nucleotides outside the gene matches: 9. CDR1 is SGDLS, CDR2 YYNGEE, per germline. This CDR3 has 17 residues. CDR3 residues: CASSARGSGGATDTQYF. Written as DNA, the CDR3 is TGTGCCAGCAGCGCCCGGGGAAGCGGGGGGGCCACAGATACGCAGTATTTT.

Here the CDR3 reads CASSQALTGGEQYF. Written as DNA, the CDR3 is TGCGCCAGCAGCCAGGCACTGACAGGGGGCGAGCAGTACTTC. The V gene is TRBV4-1, the J gene TRBJ2-7; 9 bases are a match to TRBD1. CDR1 MGHRA and CDR2 YSYEKL come from the germline V gene. The CDR3 totals 14 residues. V was pared by 3 bases and J by 6 bases, with 6 bases of the junction left unmatched.

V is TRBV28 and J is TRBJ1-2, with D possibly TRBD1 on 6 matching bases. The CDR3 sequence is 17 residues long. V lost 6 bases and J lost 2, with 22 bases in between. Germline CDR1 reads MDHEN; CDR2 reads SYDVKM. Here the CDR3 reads CASSPLRPWTVNYGYTF. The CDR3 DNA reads TGTGCCAGCAGCCCTCTTCGGCCCTGGACAGTCAACTATGGCTACACCTTC.

The DNA for the CDR3 is TGTGCCAGCAGCGCGTTTAACGGTGGCGGGAGAACAGATACGCAGTATTTT. Translating it yields CASSAFNGGGRTDTQYF. The chain joins TRBV9 to TRBJ2-3; 7 nucleotides agree with TRBD2. The CDR3 is 17 amino acids. Looked up from germline, CDR1 is SGDLS and CDR2 is YYNGEE. After removal of 3 bases from V and 3 bases from J, the junction contained 13 bases not matched to a gene. Filled out from reference TRBV9 and TRBJ2-3, the complete variable domain reads DSGVTQTPKHLITATGQRVTLRCSPRSGDLSVYWYQQSLDQGLQFLIQYYNGEERAKGNILERFSAQQFPDLHSELNLSSLELGDSALYFCASSAFNGGGRTDTQYFGPGTRLTVL.

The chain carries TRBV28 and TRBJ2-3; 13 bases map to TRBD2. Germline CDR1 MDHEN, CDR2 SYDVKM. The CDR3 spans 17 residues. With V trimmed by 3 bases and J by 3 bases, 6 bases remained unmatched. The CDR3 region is CASSFQTSGRGTDTQYF. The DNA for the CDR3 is TGTGCCAGCAGTTTTCAAACTAGCGGGAGGGGAACAGATACGCAGTATTTT.

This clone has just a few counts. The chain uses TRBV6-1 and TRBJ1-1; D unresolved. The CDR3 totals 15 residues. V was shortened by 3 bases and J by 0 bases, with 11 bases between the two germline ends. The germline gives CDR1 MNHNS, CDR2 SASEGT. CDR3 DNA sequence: TGTGCCAGCAGTGACCTCACGACAATGAACACTGAAGCTTTCTTT. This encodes CASSDLTTMNTEAFF.

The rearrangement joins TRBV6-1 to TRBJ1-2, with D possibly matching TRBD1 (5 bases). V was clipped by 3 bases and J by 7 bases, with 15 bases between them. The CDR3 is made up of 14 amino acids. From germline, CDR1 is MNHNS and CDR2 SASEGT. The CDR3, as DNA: TGTGCCAGCAGTGAGACAGTACGGGAGGGTGGCTACACCTTC. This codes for CASSETVREGGYTF.

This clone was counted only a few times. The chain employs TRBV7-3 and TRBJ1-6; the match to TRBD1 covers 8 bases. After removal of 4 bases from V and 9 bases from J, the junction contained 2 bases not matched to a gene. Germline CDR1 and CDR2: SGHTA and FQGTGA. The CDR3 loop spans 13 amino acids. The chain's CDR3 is CASSSGQGSPLHF. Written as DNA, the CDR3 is TGTGCCAGCAGCTCAGGACAGGGTTCACCCCTCCACTTT. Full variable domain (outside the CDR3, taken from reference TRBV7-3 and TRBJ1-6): GAGVSQTPSNKVTEKGKYVELRCDPISGHTALYWYRQSLGQGPEFLIYFQGTGAADDSGLPNDRFFAVRPEGSVSTLKIQRTERGDSAVYLCASSSGQGSPLHFGNGTRLTVT.

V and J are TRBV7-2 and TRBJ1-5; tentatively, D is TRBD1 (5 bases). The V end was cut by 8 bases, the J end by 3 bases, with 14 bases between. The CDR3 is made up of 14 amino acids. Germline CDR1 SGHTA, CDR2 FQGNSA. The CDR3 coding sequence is TGTGCCAGCGGCCCCGGGGGGTACAATCAGCCCCAGCATTTT. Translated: CASGPGGYNQPQHF.

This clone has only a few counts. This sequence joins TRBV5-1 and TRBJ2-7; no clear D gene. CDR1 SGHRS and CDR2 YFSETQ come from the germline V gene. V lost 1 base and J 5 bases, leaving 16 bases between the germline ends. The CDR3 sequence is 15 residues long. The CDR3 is CASSLTPRGDHEQYF. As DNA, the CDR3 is TGCGCCAGCAGCTTGACCCCCCGTGGAGACCACGAGCAGTACTTC.

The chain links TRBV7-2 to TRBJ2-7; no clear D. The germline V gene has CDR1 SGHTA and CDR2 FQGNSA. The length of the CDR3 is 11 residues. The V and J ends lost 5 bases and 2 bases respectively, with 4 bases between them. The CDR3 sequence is CASSQAYEQYF. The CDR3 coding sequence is TGTGCCAGCAGCCAGGCCTACGAGCAGTACTTC.

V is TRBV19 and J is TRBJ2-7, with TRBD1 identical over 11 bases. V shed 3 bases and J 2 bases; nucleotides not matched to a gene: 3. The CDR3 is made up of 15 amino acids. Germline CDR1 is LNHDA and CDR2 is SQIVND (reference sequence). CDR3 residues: CASSILGQGAYEQYF. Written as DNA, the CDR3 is TGTGCCAGTAGTATCTTGGGACAGGGGGCCTACGAGCAGTACTTC.

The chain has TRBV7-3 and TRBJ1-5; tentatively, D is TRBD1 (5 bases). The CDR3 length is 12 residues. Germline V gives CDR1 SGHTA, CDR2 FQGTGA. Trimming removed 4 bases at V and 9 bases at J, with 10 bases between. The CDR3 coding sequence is TGTGCCAGCAGCTCCGACAGCAGGCCCCAGCATTTT. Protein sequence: CASSSDSRPQHF.

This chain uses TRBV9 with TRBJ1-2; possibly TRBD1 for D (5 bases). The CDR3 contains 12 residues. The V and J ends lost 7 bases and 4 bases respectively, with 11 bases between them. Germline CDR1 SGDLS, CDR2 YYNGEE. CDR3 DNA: TGTGCCAGCGGCTTCGGGGGCTATGGCTACACCTTC. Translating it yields CASGFGGYGYTF.

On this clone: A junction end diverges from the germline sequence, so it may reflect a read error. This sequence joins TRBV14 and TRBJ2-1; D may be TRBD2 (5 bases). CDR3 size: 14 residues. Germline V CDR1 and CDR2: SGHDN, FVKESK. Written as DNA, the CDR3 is TGTGCCAGCAGCCAAGATTCCCCAAGCAATGAGCGGATCTTC. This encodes CASSQDSPSNERIF.

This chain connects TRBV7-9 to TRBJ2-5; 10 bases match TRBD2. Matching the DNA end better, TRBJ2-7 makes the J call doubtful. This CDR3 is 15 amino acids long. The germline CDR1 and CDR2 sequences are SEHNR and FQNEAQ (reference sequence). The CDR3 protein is CASTPEREGPYEQYF. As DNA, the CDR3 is TGTGCCAGTACCCCCGAGCGGGAGGGCCCGTACGAGCAGTACTTC.

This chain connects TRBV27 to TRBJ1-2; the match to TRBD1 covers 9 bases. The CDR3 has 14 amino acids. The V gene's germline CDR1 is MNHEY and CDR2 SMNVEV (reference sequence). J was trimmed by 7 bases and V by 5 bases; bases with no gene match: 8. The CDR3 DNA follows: TGTGCCAGCAGTCCAATACAGGGGGCGGCTGGCTACACCTTC. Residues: CASSPIQGAAGYTF.

CDR3 protein: CASSASTSGVDTQYF. For the CDR3, the DNA is TGTGCCAGCAGCGCCTCGACTAGCGGGGTTGATACGCAGTATTTT. The chain uses TRBV9 and TRBJ2-3; 11 bases line up with TRBD2. Germline V gene sequence: CDR1 SGDLS, CDR2 YYNGEE. Losses at the gene ends were 3 bases for V and 6 bases for J; bases not matched to a gene: 6. The CDR3 runs to 15 residues.

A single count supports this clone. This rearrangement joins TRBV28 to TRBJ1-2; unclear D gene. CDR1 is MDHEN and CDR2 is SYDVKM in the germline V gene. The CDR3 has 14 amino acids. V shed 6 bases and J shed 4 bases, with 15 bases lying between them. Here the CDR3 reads CASSGEMASYGYTF. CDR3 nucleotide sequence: TGTGCCAGCAGCGGGGAGATGGCGAGCTATGGCTACACCTTC.

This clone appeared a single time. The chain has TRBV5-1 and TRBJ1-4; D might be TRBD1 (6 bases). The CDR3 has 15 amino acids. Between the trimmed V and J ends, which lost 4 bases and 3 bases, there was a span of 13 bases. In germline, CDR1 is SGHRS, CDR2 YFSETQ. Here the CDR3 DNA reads TGCGCCAGCAGCATACACAGGGCGGCTAATGAAAAACTGTTTTTT. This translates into CASSIHRAANEKLFF.

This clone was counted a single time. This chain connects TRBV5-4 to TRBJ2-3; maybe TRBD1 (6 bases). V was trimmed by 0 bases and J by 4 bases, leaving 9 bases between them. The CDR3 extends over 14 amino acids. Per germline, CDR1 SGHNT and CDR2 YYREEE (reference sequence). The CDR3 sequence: CASSLVGGPDTQYF. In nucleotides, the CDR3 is TGTGCCAGCAGCTTGGTTGGGGGCCCAGATACGCAGTATTTT.

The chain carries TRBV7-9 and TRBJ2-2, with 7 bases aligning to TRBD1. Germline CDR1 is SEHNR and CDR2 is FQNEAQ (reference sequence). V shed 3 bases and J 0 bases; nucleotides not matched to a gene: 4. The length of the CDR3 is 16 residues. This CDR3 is CASSLPGQSNTGELFF. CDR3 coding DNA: TGTGCCAGCAGCTTGCCGGGACAGTCGAACACCGGGGAGCTGTTTTTT.

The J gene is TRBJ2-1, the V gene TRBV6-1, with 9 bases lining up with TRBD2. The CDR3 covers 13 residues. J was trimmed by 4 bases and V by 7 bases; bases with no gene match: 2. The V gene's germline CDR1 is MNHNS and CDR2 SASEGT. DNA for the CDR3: TGTGCCAGCATTAGCGGGAGTTACAATGAGCAGTTCTTC. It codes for CASISGSYNEQFF.